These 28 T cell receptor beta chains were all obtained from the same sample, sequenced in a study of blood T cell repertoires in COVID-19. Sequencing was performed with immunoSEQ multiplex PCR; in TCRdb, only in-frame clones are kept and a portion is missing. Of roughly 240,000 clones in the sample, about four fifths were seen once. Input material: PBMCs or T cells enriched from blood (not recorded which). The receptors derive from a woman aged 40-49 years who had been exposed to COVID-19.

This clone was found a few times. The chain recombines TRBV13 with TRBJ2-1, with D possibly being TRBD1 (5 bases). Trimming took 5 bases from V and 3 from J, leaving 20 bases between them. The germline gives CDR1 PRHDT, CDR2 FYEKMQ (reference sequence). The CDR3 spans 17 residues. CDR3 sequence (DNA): TGTGCCAGCAGCCTAACGAGTCAGGGAAAGGGCTACAATGAGCAGTTCTTC. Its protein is CASSLTSQGKGYNEQFF.

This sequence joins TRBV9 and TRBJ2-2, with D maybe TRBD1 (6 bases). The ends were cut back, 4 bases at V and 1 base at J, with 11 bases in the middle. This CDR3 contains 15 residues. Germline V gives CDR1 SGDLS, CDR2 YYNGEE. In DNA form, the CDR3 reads TGTGCCAGCAGCCAAGGACAGCTGAACACCGGGGAGCTGTTTTTT. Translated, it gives CASSQGQLNTGELFF.

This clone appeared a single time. The chain's CDR3 is CASEGQFYGYTF. CDR3 coding DNA: TGTGCCAGCGAGGGACAGTTCTATGGCTACACCTTC. The chain employs TRBV6-5 and TRBJ1-2; 7 bases align to TRBD1. V was clipped by 8 bases and J by 4 bases; unmatched bases: 4. This CDR3 contains 12 residues. The germline V gene has CDR1 MNHEY and CDR2 SVGAGI.

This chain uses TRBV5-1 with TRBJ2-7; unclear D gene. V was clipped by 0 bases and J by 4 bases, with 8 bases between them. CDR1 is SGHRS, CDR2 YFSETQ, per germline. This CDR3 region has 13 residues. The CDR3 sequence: CASSLDGLYEQYF. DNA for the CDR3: TGCGCCAGCAGCTTGGACGGTCTATACGAGCAGTACTTC.

The CDR3 reads CASSLGTSGVADTQYF. The DNA for the CDR3 is TGTGCCAGCAGCCTCGGGACTAGCGGGGTGGCAGATACGCAGTATTTT. The chain carries TRBV7-2 and TRBJ2-3; 13 bases align to TRBD2. The CDR3 sequence is 16 residues long. CDR1 is SGHTA, CDR2 FQGNSA, per germline. The trim removed 5 bases at V and 4 bases at J, leaving 6 bases unmatched. Variable domain in full (rest from reference TRBV7-2 and TRBJ2-3): GAGVSQSPSNKVTEKGKDVELRCDPISGHTALYWYRQSLGQGLEFLIYFQGNSAPDKSGLPSDRFSAERTGGSVSTLTIQRTQQEDSAVYLCASSLGTSGVADTQYFGPGTRLTVL.

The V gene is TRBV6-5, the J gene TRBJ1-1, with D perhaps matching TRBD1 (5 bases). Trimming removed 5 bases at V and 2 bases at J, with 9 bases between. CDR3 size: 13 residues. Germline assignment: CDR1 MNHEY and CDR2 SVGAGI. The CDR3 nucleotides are TGTGCCAGCAGTAAAAGGGGCAACACTGAAGCTTTCTTT. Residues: CASSKRGNTEAFF.

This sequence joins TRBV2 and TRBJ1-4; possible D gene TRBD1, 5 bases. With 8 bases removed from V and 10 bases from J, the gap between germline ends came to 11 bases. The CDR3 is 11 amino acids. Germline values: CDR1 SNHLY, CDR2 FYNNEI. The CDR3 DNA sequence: TGTGCCAGCGGAGAAAGGGGAAAACTGTTTTTT. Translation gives CASGERGKLFF.

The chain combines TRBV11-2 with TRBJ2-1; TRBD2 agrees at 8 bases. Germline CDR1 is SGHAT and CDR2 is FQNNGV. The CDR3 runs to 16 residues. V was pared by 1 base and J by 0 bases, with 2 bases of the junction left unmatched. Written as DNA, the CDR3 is TGTGCCAGCAGCTTAGGCGGGGGGTTCTCCTACAATGAGCAGTTCTTC. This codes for CASSLGGGFSYNEQFF.

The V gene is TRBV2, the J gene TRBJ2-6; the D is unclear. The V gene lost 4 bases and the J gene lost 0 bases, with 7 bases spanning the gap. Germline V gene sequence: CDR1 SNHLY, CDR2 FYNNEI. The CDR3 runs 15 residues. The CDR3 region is CASSAGSSGANVLTF. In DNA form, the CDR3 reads TGTGCCAGCAGTGCAGGAAGCTCTGGGGCCAACGTCCTGACTTTC.

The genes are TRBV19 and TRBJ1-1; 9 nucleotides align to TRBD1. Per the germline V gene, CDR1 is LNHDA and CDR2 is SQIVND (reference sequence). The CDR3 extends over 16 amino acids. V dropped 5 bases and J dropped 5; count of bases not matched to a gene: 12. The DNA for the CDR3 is TGTGCCAGTAGTCCTTGGACAGGGGCCGAGGGTACTGAAGCTTTCTTT. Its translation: CASSPWTGAEGTEAFF.

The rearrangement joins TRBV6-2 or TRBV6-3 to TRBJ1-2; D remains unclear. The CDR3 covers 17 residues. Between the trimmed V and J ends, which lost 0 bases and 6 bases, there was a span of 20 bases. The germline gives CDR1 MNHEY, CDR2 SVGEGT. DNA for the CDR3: TGTGCCAGCAGTTACTCAGCCACAACAGTGGTGGCGAATGGCTACACCTTC. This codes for CASSYSATTVVANGYTF.

CDR3 amino acids: CASSLTGGQSGGYTF. Here the CDR3 DNA reads TGTGCCAGCAGCTTAACTGGAGGACAGTCGGGTGGCTACACCTTC. V is TRBV7-9 and J is TRBJ1-2; a weak D match, TRBD1 (6 bases). Germline V gene sequence: CDR1 SEHNR, CDR2 FQNEAQ (reference sequence). V shed 2 bases and J shed 7 bases, with 17 bases lying between them. The length of the CDR3 is 15 residues.

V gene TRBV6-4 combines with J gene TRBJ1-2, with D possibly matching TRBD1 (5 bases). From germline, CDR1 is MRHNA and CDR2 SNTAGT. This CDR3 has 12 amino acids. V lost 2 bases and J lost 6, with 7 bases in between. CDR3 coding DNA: TGTGCCAGCAGTGACCCGGGGGATGGCTACACCTTC. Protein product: CASSDPGDGYTF.

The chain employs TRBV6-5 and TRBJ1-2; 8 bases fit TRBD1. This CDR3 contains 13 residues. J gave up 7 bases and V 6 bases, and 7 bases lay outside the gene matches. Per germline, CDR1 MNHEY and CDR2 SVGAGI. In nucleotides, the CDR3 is TGTGCCAGCAGCACGCAGGGGGCATCTGGCTACACCTTC. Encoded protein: CASSTQGASGYTF.

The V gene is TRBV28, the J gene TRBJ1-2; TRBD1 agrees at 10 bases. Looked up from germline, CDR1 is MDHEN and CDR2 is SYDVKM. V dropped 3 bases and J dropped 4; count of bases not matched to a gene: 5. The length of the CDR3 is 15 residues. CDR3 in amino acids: CASSLGGTGVYGYTF. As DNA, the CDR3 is TGTGCCAGCAGTTTGGGCGGGACAGGGGTCTATGGCTACACCTTC.

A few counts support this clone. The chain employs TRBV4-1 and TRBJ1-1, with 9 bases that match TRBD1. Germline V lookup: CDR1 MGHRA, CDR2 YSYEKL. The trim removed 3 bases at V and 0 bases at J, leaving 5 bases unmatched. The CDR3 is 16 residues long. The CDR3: CASSQGGTGLNTEAFF. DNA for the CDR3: TGCGCCAGCAGCCAGGGTGGGACAGGGCTGAACACTGAAGCTTTCTTT.

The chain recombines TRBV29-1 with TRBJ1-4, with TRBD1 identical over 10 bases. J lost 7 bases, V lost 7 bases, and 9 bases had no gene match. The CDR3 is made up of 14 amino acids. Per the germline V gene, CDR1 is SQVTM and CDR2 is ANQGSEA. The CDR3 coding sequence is TGCAGCGCGTCCGGTGGGACAGGGGTTGAAAAACTGTTTTTT. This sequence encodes CSASGGTGVEKLFF.

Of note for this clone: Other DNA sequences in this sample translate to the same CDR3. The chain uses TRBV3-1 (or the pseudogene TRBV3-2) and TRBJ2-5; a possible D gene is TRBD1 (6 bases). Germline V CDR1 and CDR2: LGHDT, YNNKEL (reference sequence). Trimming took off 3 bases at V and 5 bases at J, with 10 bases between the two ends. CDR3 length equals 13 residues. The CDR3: CASSQGARETQYF. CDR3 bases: TGTGCCAGCAGCCAGGGGGCGCGGGAGACCCAGTACTTC.

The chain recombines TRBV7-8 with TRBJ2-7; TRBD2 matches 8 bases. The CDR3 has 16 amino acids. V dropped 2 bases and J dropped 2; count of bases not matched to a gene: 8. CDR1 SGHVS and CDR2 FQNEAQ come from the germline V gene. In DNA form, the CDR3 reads TGTGCCAGCAGCTTAAGGGGCGGGGGGCCGACCTACGAGCAGTACTTC. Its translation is CASSLRGGGPTYEQYF. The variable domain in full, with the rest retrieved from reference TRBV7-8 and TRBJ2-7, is GAGVSQSPRYKVAKRGQDVALRCDPISGHVSLFWYQQALGQGPEFLTYFQNEAQLDKSGLPSDRFFAERPEGSVSTLKIQRTQQEDSAVYLCASSLRGGGPTYEQYFGPGTRLTVT.

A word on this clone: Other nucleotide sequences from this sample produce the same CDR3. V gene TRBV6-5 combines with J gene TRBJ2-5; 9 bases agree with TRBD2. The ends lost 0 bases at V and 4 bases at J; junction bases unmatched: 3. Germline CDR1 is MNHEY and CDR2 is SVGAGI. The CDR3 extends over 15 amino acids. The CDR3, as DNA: TGTGCCAGCAGTTACTCCCGGCGGGGGGGAGAGACCCAGTACTTC. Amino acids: CASSYSRRGGETQYF.

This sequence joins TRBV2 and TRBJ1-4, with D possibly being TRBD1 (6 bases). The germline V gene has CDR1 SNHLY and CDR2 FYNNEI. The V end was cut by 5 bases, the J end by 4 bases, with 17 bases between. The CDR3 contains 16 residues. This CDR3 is CASSLDTGTLNEKLFF. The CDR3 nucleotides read TGTGCCAGCAGTCTTGATACCGGGACACTTAATGAAAAACTGTTTTTT.

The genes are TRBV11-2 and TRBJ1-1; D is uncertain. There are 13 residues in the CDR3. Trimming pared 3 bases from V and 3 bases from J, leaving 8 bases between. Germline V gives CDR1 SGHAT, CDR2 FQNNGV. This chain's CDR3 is CASSFGIYTEAFF. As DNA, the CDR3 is TGTGCCAGCAGCTTCGGGATATACACTGAAGCTTTCTTT.

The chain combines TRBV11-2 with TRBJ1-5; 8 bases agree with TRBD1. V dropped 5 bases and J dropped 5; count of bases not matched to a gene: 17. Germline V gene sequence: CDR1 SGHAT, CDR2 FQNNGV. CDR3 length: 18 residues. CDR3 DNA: TGTGCCAGCAGCGACTCCTGGGACAGGCCCGGCCTTGATCAGCCCCAGCATTTT. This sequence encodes CASSDSWDRPGLDQPQHF. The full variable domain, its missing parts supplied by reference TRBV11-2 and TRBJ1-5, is EAGVAQSPRYKIIEKRQSVAFWCNPISGHATLYWYQQILGQGPKLLIQFQNNGVVDDSQLPKDRFSAERLKGVDSTLKIQPAKLEDSAVYLCASSDSWDRPGLDQPQHFGDGTRLSIL.

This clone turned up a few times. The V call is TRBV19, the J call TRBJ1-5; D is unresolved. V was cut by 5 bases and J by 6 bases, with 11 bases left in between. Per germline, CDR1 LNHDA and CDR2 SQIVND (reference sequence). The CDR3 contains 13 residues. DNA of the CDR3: TGTGCCAGTAGTCGAGATATTTCTCAGCCCCAGCATTTT. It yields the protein CASSRDISQPQHF. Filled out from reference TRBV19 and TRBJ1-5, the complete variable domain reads DGGITQSPKYLFRKEGQNVTLSCEQNLNHDAMYWYRQDPGQGLRLIYYSQIVNDFQKGDIAEGYSVSREKKESFPLTVTSAQKNPTAFYLCASSRDISQPQHFGDGTRLSIL.

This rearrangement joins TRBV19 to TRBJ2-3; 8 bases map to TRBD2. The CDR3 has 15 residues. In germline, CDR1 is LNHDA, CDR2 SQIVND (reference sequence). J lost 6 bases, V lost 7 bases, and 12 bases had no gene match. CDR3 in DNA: TGTGCCAGTACTAGCGGGTTTTGGGATACCGATACGCAGTATTTT. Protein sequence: CASTSGFWDTDTQYF.

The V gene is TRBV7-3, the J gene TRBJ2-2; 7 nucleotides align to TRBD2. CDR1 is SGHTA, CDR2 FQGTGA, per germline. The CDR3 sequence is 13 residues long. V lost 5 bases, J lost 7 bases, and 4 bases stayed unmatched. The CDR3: CASSPGLYGELFF. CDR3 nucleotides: TGTGCCAGCAGCCCGGGACTATACGGGGAGCTGTTTTTT.

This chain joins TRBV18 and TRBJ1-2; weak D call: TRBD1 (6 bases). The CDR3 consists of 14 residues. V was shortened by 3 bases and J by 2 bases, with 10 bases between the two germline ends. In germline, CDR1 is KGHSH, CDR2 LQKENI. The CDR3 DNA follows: TGTGCCAGCTCACCGGAGACAGGAAACTATGGCTACACCTTC. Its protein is CASSPETGNYGYTF.

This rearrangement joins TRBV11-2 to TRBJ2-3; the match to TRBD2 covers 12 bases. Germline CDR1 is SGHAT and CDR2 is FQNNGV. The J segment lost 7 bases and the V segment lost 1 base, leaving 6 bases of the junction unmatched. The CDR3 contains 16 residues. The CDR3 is CASSLVASGGANTQYF. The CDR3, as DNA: TGTGCCAGCAGCTTAGTGGCTAGCGGGGGGGCAAATACGCAGTATTTT.